A single sample is the source of the 10 T cell receptor beta chains below, sequenced in a study of shared clonotypes between healthy human individuals. Assay used: immunoSEQ multiplex PCR; TCRdb lists only in-frame clones, some missing. The sample lists approximately 2.5 million clones; 93% were seen once. Material for sequencing was naive CD4+ T cells from PBMCs. Subset here: CD45RA+ positively selected. The receptors here all came from a man between 18 and 29 years old in good health. Some clones in this sample may be carry-over from other donors' samples.

The CDR3 loop is CASSPVWTGENIQYF. The CDR3 DNA reads TGTGCCAGCTCACCAGTTTGGACGGGGGAAAACATTCAGTACTTC. The gene calls are TRBV18 and TRBJ2-4, with a weak D call TRBD2 (6 bases). V was pared by 2 bases and J by 5 bases, with 13 bases between. The CDR3 loop spans 15 amino acids. Germline lookup yields CDR1 KGHSH and CDR2 LQKENI.

V and J are TRBV29-1 and TRBJ2-6; TRBD1 or TRBD2 may be the D gene (5 bases each). The V end was cut by 3 bases, the J end by 2 bases, with 8 bases between. Per the germline V gene, CDR1 is SQVTM and CDR2 is ANQGSEA. This CDR3 is 14 amino acids long. The DNA for the CDR3 is TGCAGCGTTGATTTGGGGGCTGGGGCCAACGTCCTGACTTTC. Its translation is CSVDLGAGANVLTF.

The rearrangement uses TRBV6-5 and TRBJ1-2, with 7 bases that match TRBD1. Germline trimming cut 5 bases from V and 4 bases from J; bases unmatched to any gene: 7. CDR3 length equals 14 residues. The germline V gene has CDR1 MNHEY and CDR2 SVGAGI. CDR3 sequence: CASSLGGLGYGYTF. In DNA, the CDR3 is TGTGCCAGCAGTCTAGGGGGCTTGGGCTATGGCTACACCTTC.

The chain combines TRBV5-1 with TRBJ1-2; 8 bases are shared with TRBD1. Germline V gives CDR1 SGHRS, CDR2 YFSETQ. There are 14 residues in the CDR3. J lost 4 bases, V lost 4 bases, and 6 bases had no gene match. CDR3 in amino acids: CASSENRGGYGYTF. CDR3 DNA sequence: TGCGCCAGCAGCGAAAACAGGGGGGGCTATGGCTACACCTTC.

This clone was counted once. This rearrangement joins TRBV11-2 to TRBJ2-1; 8 bases align to TRBD1. V dropped 5 bases and J dropped 10; count of bases not matched to a gene: 10. Germline CDR1 is SGHAT and CDR2 is FQNNGV. The CDR3 runs to 14 residues. The CDR3 DNA reads as TGTGCCAGCAGCGACCGGGACAGGTTACCCGAGCAGTTCTTC. Its protein product is CASSDRDRLPEQFF.

The chain combines TRBV5-6 with TRBJ2-7, with no clear D. Germline assignment: CDR1 SGHDT and CDR2 YYEEEE. V shed 4 bases and J shed 5 bases, with 7 bases lying between them. This CDR3 contains 11 residues. CDR3 nucleotide sequence: TGTGCCAGCAGCACCAGTCACGAGCAGTACTTC. Amino acid sequence: CASSTSHEQYF.

J is TRBJ1-4 and V is TRBV7-9; 7 bases fit TRBD1. Germline CDR1 reads SEHNR; CDR2 reads FQNEAQ (reference sequence). CDR3 length: 16 residues. J gave up 11 bases and V 5 bases, and 17 bases lay outside the gene matches. The CDR3 protein is CASSPGLTGLDPKLFF. The CDR3 DNA sequence: TGTGCCAGCAGCCCGGGGTTGACAGGGCTCGACCCGAAACTGTTTTTT.

The V gene is TRBV5-1, the J gene TRBJ1-1; D uncertain. Germline lookup yields CDR1 SGHRS and CDR2 YFSETQ. The CDR3 length is 15 residues. V lost 5 bases to trimming and J lost 8 bases, with 22 bases between them. CDR3 region: CASRANGRARTEAFF. The CDR3 DNA sequence: TGCGCCAGCAGGGCCAATGGAAGGGCCCGAACAGAAGCTTTCTTT.

This chain uses TRBV19 with TRBJ2-5; D unclear. CDR1 is LNHDA and CDR2 is SQIVND in the germline V gene (reference sequence). The CDR3 consists of 15 residues. Trimming stripped 6 bases from V and 5 bases from J, with 19 bases between. CDR3 DNA sequence: TGTGCCAGTAGACCTGGTATATACTTAGTCGAGACCCAGTACTTC. Its protein product is CASRPGIYLVETQYF.

The chain has TRBV5-4 and TRBJ1-3; TRBD1 matches at 7 bases. Germline CDR1 SGHNT, CDR2 YYREEE (reference sequence). The CDR3 loop spans 15 amino acids. J gave up 4 bases and V 4 bases, and 8 bases lay outside the gene matches. For the CDR3, the DNA is TGTGCCAGCAGCCAAACAGGGGTACGGGGAAACACCATATATTTT. Translated, it gives CASSQTGVRGNTIYF. The full variable domain, completed using reference TRBV5-4 and TRBJ1-3, is ETGVTQSPTHLIKTRGQQVTLRCSSQSGHNTVSWYQQALGQGPQFIFQYYREEENGRGNFPPRFSGLQFPNYSSELNVNALELDDSALYLCASSQTGVRGNTIYFGEGSWLTVV.